Sequencing of this TCR beta chain was carried out in a study of OX40 agonist ivuxolimab in advanced cancers. For the study at large: Patients in the trial were receiving intravenous ivuxolimab every 2 weeks, at doses of 0.01 to 10 mg/kg. Broader study findings: Both blood CD4+ and CD8+ T cells showed clonal growth by week 6 at 0.1 to 3.0 mg/kg.

On this clone: No antigen is known for it.

Profiled with immunoSEQ multiplex PCR; TCRdb holds only in-frame clones, not every one. The data show some 39,000 clones, just under 90% seen once. This TCR was sampled from an adult with an advanced solid tumor such as melanoma, head and neck, liver or kidney cancer. The starting material was CD4+ or CD8+ T cells sorted from blood, obtained in a trial of the OX40 agonist ivuxolimab.

In DNA form, the CDR3 reads TGTGCCAGCAGCTTATTGTTCGTCCCGGGACAACTATTTTACAATGAGCAGTTCTTC. Residues: CASSLLFVPGQLFYNEQFF. V and J are TRBV7-2 and TRBJ2-1; D is possibly TRBD1 (6 bases). V gave up 2 bases and J gave up 4 bases, with 24 bases separating them. The CDR3 totals 19 residues. Germline V lookup: CDR1 SGHTA, CDR2 FQGNSA. Full variable domain (remainder filled in from reference TRBV7-2 and TRBJ2-1): GAGVSQSPSNKVTEKGKDVELRCDPISGHTALYWYRQSLGQGLEFLIYFQGNSAPDKSGLPSDRFSAERTGGSVSTLTIQRTQQEDSAVYLCASSLLFVPGQLFYNEQFFGPGTRLTVL.